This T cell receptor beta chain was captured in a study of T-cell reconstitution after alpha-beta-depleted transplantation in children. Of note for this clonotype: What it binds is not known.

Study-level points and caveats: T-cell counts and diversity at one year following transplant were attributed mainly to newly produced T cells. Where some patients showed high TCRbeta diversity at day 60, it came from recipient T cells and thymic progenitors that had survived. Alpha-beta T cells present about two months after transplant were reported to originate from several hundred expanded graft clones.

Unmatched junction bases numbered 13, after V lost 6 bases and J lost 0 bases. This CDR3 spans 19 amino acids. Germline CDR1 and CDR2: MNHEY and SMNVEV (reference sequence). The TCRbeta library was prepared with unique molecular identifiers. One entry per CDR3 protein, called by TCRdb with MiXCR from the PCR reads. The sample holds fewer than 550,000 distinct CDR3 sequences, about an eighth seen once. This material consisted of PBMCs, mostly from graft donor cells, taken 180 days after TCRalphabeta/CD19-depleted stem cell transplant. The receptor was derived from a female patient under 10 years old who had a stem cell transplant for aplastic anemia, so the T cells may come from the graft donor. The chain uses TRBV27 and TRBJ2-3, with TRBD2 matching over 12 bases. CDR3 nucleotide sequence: TGTGCCAGCAGCCGACAGGGACTAGCGGGCTACACTAGCACAGATACGCAGTATTTT. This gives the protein CASSRQGLAGYTSTDTQYF.